This passage covers 27 T cell receptor beta chains from one sample sequenced in a study of CD8+ T cells in alopecia areata. The treatment here: oral pan-JAK inhibitor, 5-10 mg twice daily. Extracted from the samples, RNA was reverse transcribed into cDNA to serve as the sequencing template. Sequenced by immunoSEQ multiplex PCR; TCRdb stores in-frame clones only, minus some. The table has more than 150,000 clones, around three fifths seen once. Sequenced here: CD8+ T cells sorted from blood, sampled at week 24, from a patient treated with tofacitinib. These receptors all stem from a human donor with alopecia areata.

The CDR3 nucleotides are TGCGCCAGCAGGTTGAAAGGGGGCAATGAGCAGTTCTTC. Its protein product is CASRLKGGNEQFF. The chain joins TRBV5-1 to TRBJ2-1; D is perhaps TRBD1 (6 bases). CDR1 is SGHRS, CDR2 YFSETQ, per germline. This CDR3 region has 13 residues. V lost 5 bases to trimming and J lost 6 bases, with 12 bases between them.

This chain joins TRBV13 and TRBJ2-7; a weak D match, TRBD1 (5 bases). Germline assignment: CDR1 PRHDT and CDR2 FYEKMQ (reference sequence). The CDR3 length is 15 residues. Trimming took off 0 bases at V and 1 base at J, with 10 bases between the two ends. CDR3 sequence reads: CASSLGTAKSYEQYF. In DNA form, the CDR3 reads TGTGCCAGCAGCTTAGGGACAGCGAAATCCTACGAGCAGTACTTC.

This clone appeared a few times. The chain has TRBV29-1 and TRBJ1-1, with unresolved D. This CDR3 comprises 11 residues. V shed 7 bases and J shed 0 bases, with 6 bases lying between them. Germline CDR1 SQVTM, CDR2 ANQGSEA. CDR3 DNA sequence: TGCAGCGCCGATTTGAACACTGAAGCTTTCTTT. Residues: CSADLNTEAFF.

The chain has TRBV13 and TRBJ1-2; the D is unclear. The CDR3 spans 17 residues. Germline CDR1 is PRHDT and CDR2 is FYEKMQ (reference sequence). V gave up 0 bases and J gave up 2 bases, with 16 bases separating them. The CDR3 spells CASSLGRSALGNYGYTF. The CDR3 coding sequence is TGTGCCAGCAGCTTAGGCCGCTCCGCTCTGGGGAACTATGGCTACACCTTC.

This sequence joins TRBV29-1 and TRBJ1-2; D is ambiguous. The CDR3 consists of 13 residues. Per the germline V gene, CDR1 is SQVTM and CDR2 is ANQGSEA. V was shortened by 4 bases and J by 1 base, with 10 bases between the two germline ends. CDR3 amino acids: CSVGAGDNYGYTF. Here the CDR3 DNA reads TGCAGCGTTGGGGCAGGAGATAACTATGGCTACACCTTC.

The chain couples TRBV9 to TRBJ2-7; D is perhaps TRBD1 (6 bases). CDR1 and CDR2 from the germline V gene are SGDLS and YYNGEE. Trimming removed 4 bases from V and 3 bases from J, with 17 bases in between. This CDR3 has 15 residues. The CDR3 sequence: CASSPPGRGNYEQYF. CDR3 in DNA: TGTGCCAGCAGCCCCCCGGGCAGGGGTAACTACGAGCAGTACTTC. The entire variable domain, with the rest obtained from reference TRBV9 and TRBJ2-7, is as follows: DSGVTQTPKHLITATGQRVTLRCSPRSGDLSVYWYQQSLDQGLQFLIQYYNGEERAKGNILERFSAQQFPDLHSELNLSSLELGDSALYFCASSPPGRGNYEQYFGPGTRLTVT.

The chain links TRBV4-1 to TRBJ1-2; D is unclear. The V gene lost 0 bases and the J gene lost 8 bases, with 13 bases spanning the gap. The CDR3 covers 14 residues. The germline gives CDR1 MGHRA, CDR2 YSYEKL. CDR3: CASSQEGGKRGYTF. The CDR3 nucleotides are TGCGCCAGCAGCCAAGAAGGAGGGAAGCGAGGCTACACCTTC.

In this sample, this clone turned up a few times. The chain couples TRBV14 to TRBJ2-1, with 9 bases that match TRBD2. CDR1 is SGHDN, CDR2 FVKESK, per germline. V gave up 3 bases and J gave up 6 bases; unmatched junction bases: 6. The CDR3 contains 15 residues. CDR3 region: CASSHNSGGLNEQFF. The CDR3, as DNA: TGTGCCAGCAGCCACAATAGCGGGGGCCTCAATGAGCAGTTCTTC.

The chain combines TRBV4-1 with TRBJ2-2; 7 nucleotides line up with TRBD2. With V trimmed by 1 base and J by 3 bases, 8 bases remained unmatched. The CDR3 covers 17 residues. Germline V lookup: CDR1 MGHRA, CDR2 YSYEKL. The CDR3 is CASSQGEASGHTGELFF. CDR3 sequence (DNA): TGCGCCAGCAGCCAAGGGGAGGCTAGCGGTCACACCGGGGAGCTGTTTTTT.

The V and J genes are TRBV9 and TRBJ1-2; a possible D gene is TRBD1 (5 bases). V was pared by 3 bases and J by 6 bases, with 9 bases between. Germline CDR1 reads SGDLS; CDR2 reads YYNGEE. This CDR3 comprises 12 residues. The CDR3 spells CASSAGTDGYTF. CDR3 sequence (DNA): TGTGCCAGCAGCGCCGGGACCGATGGCTACACCTTC.

The genes are TRBV5-6 and TRBJ2-1, with 10 nucleotides matching TRBD2. Germline CDR1 and CDR2: SGHDT and YYEEEE. The CDR3 sequence is 13 residues long. After removal of 0 bases from V and 15 bases from J, the junction contained 6 bases not matched to a gene. DNA for the CDR3: TGTGCCAGCAGCTTGGGGACTAGCGGCCTTCCGTTCTTC. Its protein product is CASSLGTSGLPFF.

The V gene is TRBV13, the J gene TRBJ2-2; D may match TRBD1 or TRBD2 (5 bases each). The CDR3 contains 16 residues. Germline-derived CDR1 and CDR2 are PRHDT and FYEKMQ (reference sequence). The V end was cut by 0 bases, the J end by 4 bases, with 12 bases between. For the CDR3, the DNA is TGTGCCAGCAGCTTAGGCCTGTGGGGGAGCACCGGGGAGCTGTTTTTT. Its translation: CASSLGLWGSTGELFF.

This sequence joins TRBV19 and TRBJ1-1; tentative D call: TRBD1 (5 bases). The CDR3 runs to 18 residues. Per germline, CDR1 LNHDA and CDR2 SQIVND (reference sequence). V was clipped by 3 bases and J by 3 bases, with 23 bases between them. The CDR3, as DNA: TGTGCCAGTAGTATCGTCCCCTGGCAGGGTCGTGTGTACACTGAAGCTTTCTTT. Protein product: CASSIVPWQGRVYTEAFF.

V and J are TRBV27 and TRBJ1-5; 8 bases are shared with TRBD1. CDR1 and CDR2 from the germline V gene are MNHEY and SMNVEV (reference sequence). The ends lost 4 bases at V and 3 bases at J; junction bases unmatched: 8. The CDR3 is 16 amino acids. The chain's CDR3 is CASSSSGQGLNQPQHF. The CDR3 bases are TGTGCCAGCAGTTCTTCTGGACAGGGTCTCAATCAGCCCCAGCATTTT.

The CDR3 protein is CATSRDRGKSEKLFF. Written as DNA, the CDR3 is TGTGCCACCAGCAGAGATCGGGGGAAAAGTGAAAAACTGTTTTTT. The chain recombines TRBV15 with TRBJ1-4; possible D gene TRBD1, 5 bases. V was pared by 0 bases and J by 7 bases, with 12 bases between. Germline CDR1 reads LNHNV; CDR2 reads YYDKDF (reference sequence). The CDR3 loop spans 15 amino acids.

V is TRBV18 and J is TRBJ2-5; TRBD1 might be the D (5 bases). The V gene's germline CDR1 is KGHSH and CDR2 LQKENI. The length of the CDR3 is 17 residues. V was clipped by 3 bases and J by 4 bases, with 21 bases between them. CDR3 residues: CASSPRFTVRQGETQYF. CDR3 in DNA: TGTGCCAGCTCACCGCGATTCACAGTTCGCCAGGGAGAGACCCAGTACTTC.

The rearrangement uses TRBV28 and TRBJ1-2; D is possibly TRBD1 (5 bases). The CDR3 runs to 15 residues. Germline V gene data show CDR1 as MDHEN and CDR2 as SYDVKM. Deletions cut 2 bases from V and 5 bases from J, with 15 bases between. In nucleotides, the CDR3 is TGTGCCAGCAGTTTAGATTATGAGGGGACGTATGGCTACACCTTC. This sequence encodes CASSLDYEGTYGYTF.

The chain employs TRBV4-2 and TRBJ2-2; possible D gene TRBD1, 6 bases. Looked up from germline, CDR1 is LGHNA and CDR2 is YNFKEQ. This CDR3 spans 15 amino acids. V was clipped by 3 bases and J by 3 bases, with 11 bases between them. CDR3 loop: CASSQGARDTGELFF. The CDR3 DNA sequence: TGTGCCAGCAGCCAGGGGGCGAGGGACACCGGGGAGCTGTTTTTT.

V usage is TRBV30 and J usage is TRBJ2-1; possibly TRBD1 or TRBD2 for D (7 bases each). This CDR3 has 16 amino acids. CDR1 and CDR2 from the germline V gene are GTSNPN and SVGIG (reference sequence). The V and J ends lost 3 bases and 4 bases respectively, with 19 bases between them. The CDR3 coding sequence is TGTGCCTGGAGCCCCGGACGGGGGGACAGATACAATGAGCAGTTCTTC. Translation gives CAWSPGRGDRYNEQFF.

The chain joins TRBV7-9 to TRBJ1-1, with a possible D match to TRBD1 (6 bases). V was shortened by 4 bases and J by 1 base, with 10 bases between the two germline ends. Germline loops: CDR1 SEHNR, CDR2 FQNEAQ (reference sequence). The CDR3 has 14 residues. The CDR3 spells CASSYGQSNTEAFF. For the CDR3, the DNA is TGTGCCAGCAGCTACGGACAGTCGAACACTGAAGCTTTCTTT.

Of note for this clone: At the DNA level, this CDR3 is encoded by other sequences in the same sample as well. The chain uses TRBV27 and TRBJ1-1; D ambiguous. The CDR3 contains 13 residues. Per the germline V gene, CDR1 is MNHEY and CDR2 is SMNVEV (reference sequence). Deletions cut 0 bases from V and 4 bases from J, with 6 bases between. The CDR3 region has the DNA TGTGCCAGCAGTTTATCGGGCGGCACTGAAGCTTTCTTT. Its translation is CASSLSGGTEAFF.

V is TRBV30 and J is TRBJ1-2; D unclear. This CDR3 spans 16 amino acids. The V end lost 3 bases, the J end lost 4 bases, and 21 bases lay between the germline ends. Germline V lookup: CDR1 GTSNPN, CDR2 SVGIG (reference sequence). CDR3 DNA: TGTGCCTGGAGCGGCACACTTCGGCCTCTGGGCTATGGCTACACCTTC. This encodes CAWSGTLRPLGYGYTF.

The rearrangement joins TRBV18 to TRBJ2-1; TRBD1 is a possible D gene (5 bases). Germline V gene data show CDR1 as KGHSH and CDR2 as LQKENI. The CDR3 is 15 residues long. V lost 7 bases to trimming and J lost 5 bases, with 18 bases between them. The CDR3 DNA reads TGTGCCAGCTTTCCCGAGCAGGGAACAAACAATGAGCAGTTCTTC. Residues: CASFPEQGTNNEQFF.

The chain employs TRBV30 and TRBJ1-2; the D is unclear. This CDR3 region has 11 residues. Trimming left V 4 bases short and J 4 bases short, with 7 bases between. The germline V gene encodes CDR1 GTSNPN and CDR2 SVGIG (reference sequence). In DNA form, the CDR3 reads TGTGCCTGGAAGAGTCCCTATGGCTACACCTTC. Its translation: CAWKSPYGYTF.

This chain joins TRBV5-1 and TRBJ1-2, with a possible D match to TRBD1 (5 bases). Trimming took 4 bases from V and 4 from J, leaving 20 bases between them. Germline V lookup: CDR1 SGHRS, CDR2 YFSETQ. The CDR3 has 16 amino acids. The CDR3 sequence is CASSTYRDGGPYGYTF. The CDR3 DNA is TGCGCCAGCAGCACCTATCGGGACGGTGGGCCCTATGGCTACACCTTC.

V is TRBV5-6 and J is TRBJ1-5, with 9 bases fitting TRBD1. The V segment lost 4 bases and the J segment 4 bases; nucleotides outside the gene matches: 9. The germline CDR1 and CDR2 sequences are SGHDT and YYEEEE. The CDR3 extends over 16 amino acids. Here the CDR3 DNA reads TGTGCCAGCAGCCCACGGTGGGACAGGGATAATCAGCCCCAGCATTTT. Residues: CASSPRWDRDNQPQHF. Filled out from reference TRBV5-6 and TRBJ1-5, the complete variable domain reads DAGVTQSPTHLIKTRGQQVTLRCSPKSGHDTVSWYQQALGQGPQFIFQYYEEEERQRGNFPDRFSGHQFPNYSSELNVNALLLGDSALYLCASSPRWDRDNQPQHFGDGTRLSIL.

V usage is TRBV6-6 and J usage is TRBJ1-2; D gene unclear. V lost 6 bases and J 6 bases, leaving 8 bases between the germline ends. The CDR3 sequence is 11 residues long. Germline V gives CDR1 MNHNY, CDR2 SVGAGI (reference sequence). As DNA, the CDR3 is TGTGCCAGCAGAACCGTGGATGGCTACACCTTC. Translation gives CASRTVDGYTF.